These T cell receptor beta chains were read from a single sample in a study of CD8 T cells in ankylosing spondylitis. MiXCR, run by TCRdb on the 5' RACE reads, gives a single entry per CDR3 protein. The data contain 200,000 to 250,000 distinct CDR3 sequences, over 9.5% of them singletons. Material for sequencing was blood, either unsorted or a sorted T cell fraction (not recorded which). The receptors here all came from a male donor with ankylosing spondylitis or in good health (not recorded which). Both conserved end residues are part of each CDR3. D genes are given only for firm matches. Each size is how often the clone was seen (once, few, many) or a class if it is expanded.

size	V	D	J	CDR3	DNA
few	TRBV11-2	.	TRBJ1-2	CASSITGQNTNYGYTF	TGTGCCAGCAGCATCACAGGACAGAATACTAACTATGGCTACACCTTC
many	TRBV7-8	.	TRBJ2-1	CASSLVDNEQFF	TGTGCCAGCAGCTTAGTAGACAATGAGCAGTTCTTC
once	TRBV3-1	TRBD2	TRBJ2-1	CACSQWVQRGSYNEQFF	TGTGCCTGCAGCCAGTGGGTGCAGCGGGGCTCCTACAATGAGCAGTTCTTC
many	TRBV20-1	TRBD1	TRBJ2-7	CSAQGDKAYEQYF	TGCAGTGCTCAGGGGGACAAAGCCTACGAGCAGTACTTC
many	TRBV4-1	.	TRBJ2-1	CASSLASEGVSEQFF	TGCGCCAGCAGCCTTGCCAGCGAGGGGGTTAGTGAGCAGTTCTTC
many	TRBV24-1	.	TRBJ2-1	CATSDAPGGYNEQFF	TGTGCCACCAGTGATGCCCCTGGAGGCTACAATGAGCAGTTCTTC
many	TRBV10-3	.	TRBJ2-1	CAISRTINEQFF	TGTGCCATCAGCAGGACTATCAATGAGCAGTTCTTC
many	TRBV5-1	.	TRBJ1-2	CASSLGKLPRDGYTF	TGCGCCAGCAGCTTGGGAAAACTCCCCCGGGATGGCTACACCTTC
many	TRBV12-3/TRBV12-4	.	TRBJ2-3	CASRPSIATQYF	TGTGCCAGCCGACCTAGTATAGCTACGCAGTATTTT
few	TRBV5-6	.	TRBJ1-1	CASSSRPLRGTEAFF	TGTGCCAGCAGCTCTCGTCCCCTGCGGGGCACTGAAGCTTTCTTT